This T cell receptor (beta chain) was found in a study of T cell repertoires in cytomegalovirus infection. Study information: Indications of both CMV infection and matching HLA type were provided by public TCR beta signatures. Overall study findings and caveats: Pooled public TCR beta family frequency picked out CMV carriers with the relevant HLA. Ex vivo responses were dominated by HLA-C-restricted CMV-specific TCR beta clonotypes.

CDR3 length: 11 amino acids. The germline V gene encodes CDR1 GTSNPN and CDR2 SVGIG (reference sequence). Trimming stripped 1 base from V and 3 bases from J, with 3 bases between. Regarding this clonotype: Its cognate antigen is unknown.

Each CDR3 protein is one row after TCRdb ran MiXCR on the reads. Among approximately 700,000 distinct CDR3 sequences listed, 35% were seen once. The chain joins TRBV30 to TRBJ1-1; D is unclear. This clonotype was obtained from a human donor in good health (CMV status not recorded). Some clones in this sample may be carry-over from other donors' samples. The sample was PBMCs. Written as DNA, the CDR3 is TGTGCCTGGAGTGCGTACACTGAAGCTTTCTTT. It is translated as CAWSAYTEAFF.